This T cell receptor (beta chain) was sequenced for a study of CD8 T cells in Susac syndrome. CDR3 length: 17 residues. Germline loops: CDR1 MDHEN, CDR2 SYDVKM. The J segment lost 4 bases and the V segment lost 2 bases, leaving 7 bases of the junction unmatched. Reverse transcription used 0.5 to 1 ug RNA and random hexamers. TCRdb re-called the immunoSEQ multiplex PCR reads with MiXCR, one entry per CDR3 protein. There are approximately 150,000 distinct CDR3 sequences in the sample; about 94% occur only once, and around 0.08% lies in the top ten. Sequencing of TCR beta was undertaken in CD8+ and CD4+ T cells derived from blood.

The sequence derives from a human donor with Susac syndrome. The chain joins TRBV28 to TRBJ2-7, with 14 bases lining up with TRBD2. Sequenced sample: CD4+ T cells from PBMCs. The chain's CDR3 is CASSLPQTSGRGYEQYF. CDR3 DNA: TGTGCCAGCAGTTTACCGCAGACTAGCGGGAGGGGGTACGAGCAGTACTTC.